A single sample gave rise to the 25 T cell receptor beta chains below, sequenced in a study of T cell repertoires in cytomegalovirus infection. These receptors lack a known antigen. TCRdb re-analysed the reads in MiXCR, keeping a single row per CDR3 protein. The repertoire holds hundreds of thousands of distinct CDR3 sequences, with around a third as singletons. The material was cultured PBMCs, obtained from culture after CMV antigen stimulation. The receptors come from a human donor in good health (CMV status not recorded). Some clones in this sample may be carry-over from other donors' samples.

The V call is TRBV4-1, the J call TRBJ2-1; D is unresolved. The CDR3 extends over 16 amino acids. Trimming removed 1 base from V and 0 bases from J, with 10 bases in between. Per germline, CDR1 MGHRA and CDR2 YSYEKL. The CDR3 coding sequence is TGCGCCAGCAGCCAAGTCGACTTAGTCTCCTACAATGAGCAGTTCTTC. As protein: CASSQVDLVSYNEQFF.

This clonotype was observed a handful of times. The V and J genes are TRBV7-2 and TRBJ1-2; 8 bases map to TRBD1. Trimming cost V 5 bases and J 5 bases; bases outside gene matches: 7. The CDR3 is made up of 14 amino acids. CDR1 is SGHTA, CDR2 FQGNSA, per germline. As DNA, the CDR3 is TGTGCCAGCAGCCAATGGACAGGGCTGTATGGCTACACCTTC. It codes for CASSQWTGLYGYTF.

The chain combines TRBV11-3 with TRBJ2-3; D ambiguous. This CDR3 comprises 16 residues. V lost 4 bases to trimming and J lost 0 bases, with 14 bases between them. Germline CDR1 reads SGHNT; CDR2 reads YENEEA. The CDR3: CASSYGTSASTDTQYF. Written as DNA, the CDR3 is TGTGCCAGCAGCTATGGCACCTCCGCTAGCACAGATACGCAGTATTTT. Filled out from reference TRBV11-3 and TRBJ2-3, the complete variable domain reads EAGVVQSPRYKIIEKKQPVAFWCNPISGHNTLYWYLQNLGQGPELLIRYENEEAVDDSQLPKDRFSAERLKGVDSTLKIQPAELGDSAVYLCASSYGTSASTDTQYFGPGTRLTVL.

The V call is TRBV19, the J call TRBJ2-1; a possible D gene is TRBD2 (5 bases). Germline CDR1 reads LNHDA; CDR2 reads SQIVND (reference sequence). The CDR3 is 14 residues long. V was trimmed by 3 bases and J by 8 bases, leaving 14 bases between them. The CDR3 DNA sequence: TGTGCCAGTAGTATGGCTAGCTTCTTGGATGAGCAGTTCTTC. Translating gives CASSMASFLDEQFF.

Ten or more counts support this clonotype. The gene calls are TRBV7-2 and TRBJ2-7; either TRBD1 or TRBD2 may supply D (5 bases each). Trimming took 5 bases from V and 7 from J, leaving 27 bases between them. The germline CDR1 and CDR2 sequences are SGHTA and FQGNSA. CDR3 length: 17 residues. The CDR3 protein is CASSRGRAGTRSGEQYF. For the CDR3, the DNA is TGTGCCAGCAGCCGCGGACGGGCCGGGACGCGAAGTGGGGAGCAGTACTTC.

About this clonotype: One end of the junction fails to match germline, which may point to a read error. This sequence joins TRBV7-2 and TRBJ2-2; D is possibly TRBD1 or TRBD2 (5 bases each). Germline values: CDR1 SGHTA, CDR2 FQGNSA. The CDR3 extends over 15 amino acids. DNA of the CDR3: TGTGCCAGCAACTTAGGGACCGCGAACACCGGGGAGCTGTTTTTT. This translates into CASNLGTANTGELFF.

This clonotype was counted a few times. The rearrangement links TRBV18 to TRBJ1-5; D is undetermined. Germline CDR1 KGHSH, CDR2 LQKENI. V was cut by 2 bases and J by 4 bases, with 9 bases left in between. This CDR3 region has 14 residues. The CDR3 bases are TGTGCCAGCTCACCAAAGAGGTTGAATCAGCCCCAGCATTTT. Amino acids: CASSPKRLNQPQHF.

J is TRBJ2-3 and V is TRBV12-3 or TRBV12-4; 14 bases fit TRBD2. V trimming: 5 bases; J trimming: 0 bases; junction bases outside the gene matches: 4. The CDR3 loop spans 17 amino acids. The CDR3 DNA sequence: TGTGCCAGCAGTCAAAGGACTAGCGGGAGGAGCACAGATACGCAGTATTTT. As protein: CASSQRTSGRSTDTQYF.

This clonotype was observed many times. The chain recombines TRBV7-2 with TRBJ1-5; D not certain. Looked up from germline, CDR1 is SGHTA and CDR2 is FQGNSA. CDR3 length equals 14 residues. The germline V and J ends were trimmed by 1 base and 5 bases, with 9 bases remaining between them. CDR3 loop: CASSLGYSYQPQHF. The CDR3 DNA is TGTGCCAGCAGCTTAGGGTACAGTTATCAGCCCCAGCATTTT.

The CDR3 is CASRRDRGDEQYF. CDR3 nucleotides: TGTGCCAGCAGACGGGACAGGGGCGACGAGCAGTACTTC. The genes are TRBV6-2 or TRBV6-3 and TRBJ2-7; 10 bases fit TRBD1. V shed 6 bases and J 5 bases; nucleotides not matched to a gene: 4. Germline CDR1 MNHEY, CDR2 SVGEGT. The CDR3 contains 13 residues.

This clonotype showed up just a few times. This chain uses TRBV15 with TRBJ1-1, with 11 bases fitting TRBD1. Germline V gene sequence: CDR1 LNHNV, CDR2 YYDKDF (reference sequence). The CDR3 has 17 amino acids. V lost 4 bases to trimming and J lost 5 bases; unmatched junction nucleotides: 12. The DNA of the CDR3 is TGTGCCACCAGCAAGGACAGGGGGCCTTCGGTTGGGACTGAAGCTTTCTTT. As protein: CATSKDRGPSVGTEAFF.

This clonotype has a single count. The chain uses TRBV23-1 and TRBJ1-6, with D unclear. TRBV23-1 is flagged as an ORF with uncertain function. V lost 0 bases, J lost 0 bases, and 12 bases lay in between. This CDR3 spans 18 amino acids. CDR3 protein: CASSQSDRASSYNSPLHF. CDR3 coding DNA: TGCGCCAGCAGTCAATCAGATAGGGCGAGCTCCTATAATTCACCCCTCCACTTT.

The CDR3 spells CASSHVGRATGELFF. The CDR3, as DNA: TGTGCCAGCAGCCACGTCGGCAGGGCCACCGGGGAGCTGTTTTTT. This rearrangement joins TRBV13 to TRBJ2-2; possibly TRBD1 for D (5 bases). Trimming removed 5 bases from V and 4 bases from J, with 14 bases in between. CDR1 and CDR2 (germline): PRHDT, FYEKMQ (reference sequence). The CDR3 loop spans 15 amino acids.

The chain employs TRBV7-2 and TRBJ2-3, with 9 bases that match TRBD1. This CDR3 is 16 amino acids long. V dropped 5 bases and J dropped 5; count of bases not matched to a gene: 11. Germline assignment: CDR1 SGHTA and CDR2 FQGNSA. The CDR3 bases are TGTGCCAGCAGCCCCCAGACAGGGGGAGTGGGAGATACGCAGTATTTT. Encoded protein: CASSPQTGGVGDTQYF.

The chain recombines TRBV5-4 with TRBJ2-3; D tentatively reads TRBD1 or TRBD2 (6 bases each). Germline loops: CDR1 SGHNT, CDR2 YYREEE (reference sequence). This CDR3 region has 16 residues. V lost 1 base to trimming and J lost 4 bases, with 16 bases between them. CDR3 bases: TGTGCCAGCAGCTTGAAGGGCCGGGGGCTTTCAGATACGCAGTATTTT. It codes for CASSLKGRGLSDTQYF.

The chain uses TRBV20-1 and TRBJ1-1; no firm D call. The CDR3 totals 14 residues. The ends were cut back, 3 bases at V and 0 bases at J, with 11 bases in the middle. Germline-derived CDR1 and CDR2 are DFQATT and SNEGSKA (reference sequence). CDR3 loop: CSASSGSLNTEAFF. CDR3 in DNA: TGCAGTGCTAGTAGTGGCAGTCTGAACACTGAAGCTTTCTTT.

The V gene is TRBV20-1, the J gene TRBJ2-3; the match to TRBD2 covers 9 bases. CDR1 is DFQATT, CDR2 SNEGSKA, per germline (reference sequence). V lost 5 bases to trimming and J lost 12 bases; unmatched junction nucleotides: 18. The CDR3 length is 15 residues. The CDR3 bases are TGCAGTGCTCCGCGAGCTAGCGGGGCCTCAGACCCTCAGTATTTT. Protein product: CSAPRASGASDPQYF.

The chain carries TRBV12-3 or TRBV12-4 and TRBJ1-5; D is unclear. The CDR3 extends over 12 amino acids. Trimming removed 10 bases from V and 2 bases from J, with 9 bases in between. The DNA for the CDR3 is TGTGCCATAAAGGAGGGCAATCAGCCCCAGCATTTT. Its translation is CAIKEGNQPQHF.

The chain couples TRBV19 to TRBJ1-5; TRBD1 agrees at 9 bases. J was trimmed by 6 bases and V by 3 bases; bases with no gene match: 6. Germline V gene sequence: CDR1 LNHDA, CDR2 SQIVND (reference sequence). This CDR3 has 15 amino acids. CDR3 loop: CASSIGQGKGQPQHF. The CDR3, as DNA: TGTGCCAGTAGTATCGGACAGGGGAAAGGTCAGCCCCAGCATTTT.

This sequence joins TRBV6-2 or TRBV6-3 and TRBJ2-7, with D uncertain. Germline V gene lookup returns CDR1 MNHEY and CDR2 SVGEGT. The V and J ends lost 5 bases and 2 bases respectively, with 10 bases between them. The CDR3 totals 13 residues. The CDR3 loop is CASSESLPYEQYF. CDR3 coding DNA: TGTGCCAGCAGTGAAAGCCTCCCCTACGAGCAGTACTTC.

The chain links TRBV5-4 to TRBJ2-5; 7 nucleotides match TRBD2. CDR3 length equals 14 residues. Losses at the gene ends were 0 bases for V and 4 bases for J; bases not matched to a gene: 3. From germline, CDR1 is SGHNT and CDR2 YYREEE (reference sequence). The CDR3 nucleotides are TGTGCCAGCAGCTTGGTGGGAGGGATAGAGACCCAGTACTTC. It yields the protein CASSLVGGIETQYF.

This clonotype turned up a few times. This rearrangement joins TRBV15 to TRBJ2-7; possibly TRBD1 for D (6 bases). CDR3 length equals 16 residues. The germline V gene has CDR1 LNHNV and CDR2 YYDKDF (reference sequence). Trimming removed 3 bases at V and 2 bases at J, with 17 bases between. As DNA, the CDR3 is TGTGCCACCAGCAGGGGAACAGGGTACCTCGCCTACGAGCAGTACTTC. It translates to CATSRGTGYLAYEQYF.

The chain employs TRBV7-9 and TRBJ2-1; either TRBD1 or TRBD2 may fit D (5 bases each). The germline V and J ends were trimmed by 8 bases and 5 bases, with 13 bases remaining between them. The CDR3 totals 13 residues. The V gene's germline CDR1 is SEHNR and CDR2 FQNEAQ (reference sequence). In DNA form, the CDR3 reads TGTGCCAGCGACGAGGGGAATAACAATGAGCAGTTCTTC. Translating it yields CASDEGNNNEQFF.

This clonotype has more than one count but fewer than ten. This rearrangement joins TRBV11-2 to TRBJ2-2; perhaps TRBD1 as D (6 bases). CDR1 and CDR2 from the germline V gene are SGHAT and FQNNGV. V was shortened by 3 bases and J by 3 bases, with 11 bases between the two germline ends. This CDR3 spans 15 amino acids. Here the CDR3 reads CASSLGTGYTGELFF. The CDR3 nucleotides are TGTGCCAGCAGCTTGGGTACAGGGTACACCGGGGAGCTGTTTTTT.

There are a few counts of this clonotype. The chain carries TRBV7-6 and TRBJ2-7; tentatively, D is TRBD2 (6 bases). Looked up from germline, CDR1 is SGHVS and CDR2 is FNYEAQ. V lost 5 bases and J 2 bases, leaving 16 bases between the germline ends. The CDR3 covers 15 residues. The CDR3 spells CASSPGLTGTYEQYF. CDR3 nucleotide sequence: TGTGCCAGCAGCCCGGGACTCACGGGAACCTACGAGCAGTACTTC.